A single sample is the source of the 16 T cell receptor beta chains below, sequenced in a study of human T cells and chemical hapten exposure. Time point of the sample: healthy volunteer bleed at 2 weeks. Extraction yielded total RNA from whole blood (unfractionated). TCRdb re-analysed the RACE reads in MiXCR, keeping a single row per CDR3 protein. The sample has some 90,000 distinct CDR3 sequences, approximately 10% seen once; the top ten hold 2.9%. The specimen sequenced was whole blood. The receptors derive from a female donor in good health. Some clones in this sample may be carry-over from other donors' samples.

This clonotype was detected ten times or more. The chain employs TRBV10-3 and TRBJ1-1; D is ambiguous. Germline values: CDR1 ENHRY, CDR2 SYGVKD. The CDR3 loop spans 11 amino acids. The V and J ends lost 3 bases and 11 bases respectively, with 10 bases between them. The CDR3 is CAISDGLGAFF. CDR3 DNA: TGTGCCATCAGTGACGGGTTGGGTGCTTTCTTT.

This clonotype was seen repeatedly, ten times or more. The genes are TRBV6-1 and TRBJ1-2; D gene uncertain. CDR3 size: 10 residues. Deletions cut 6 bases from V and 3 bases from J, with 2 bases between. From germline, CDR1 is MNHNS and CDR2 SASEGT. The CDR3 bases are TGTGCCAGCAGCTACTATGGCTACACCTTC. It specifies CASSYYGYTF.

This clonotype was counted between two and nine times. This chain links TRBV4-2 with TRBJ2-6; TRBD1 might be the D (5 bases). Germline V lookup: CDR1 LGHNA, CDR2 YNFKEQ. The V end lost 2 bases, the J end lost 1 base, and 6 bases lay between the germline ends. The CDR3 extends over 15 amino acids. As DNA, the CDR3 is TGTGCCAGCAGCCAATCAGGGTCTGGGGCCAACGTCCTGACTTTC. Translated, it gives CASSQSGSGANVLTF.

This chain uses TRBV7-2 with TRBJ2-5; 9 positions agree with TRBD2. This CDR3 is 16 amino acids long. The trim removed 2 bases at V and 1 base at J, leaving 5 bases unmatched. Germline CDR1 and CDR2: SGHTA and FQGNSA. Written as DNA, the CDR3 is TGTGCCAGCAGCTTATCTTGGCGGGAGGGCCAAGAGACCCAGTACTTC. Translating gives CASSLSWREGQETQYF. Full variable domain (rest looked up from reference TRBV7-2 and TRBJ2-5): GAGVSQSPSNKVTEKGKDVELRCDPISGHTALYWYRQSLGQGLEFLIYFQGNSAPDKSGLPSDRFSAERTGGSVSTLTIQRTQQEDSAVYLCASSLSWREGQETQYFGPGTRLLVL.

The chain recombines TRBV12-3 or TRBV12-4 with TRBJ2-1; the match to TRBD1 covers 8 bases. The junction had 11 bases not matched to a gene; V was cut back by 6 bases and J by 10 bases. The CDR3 has 14 amino acids. CDR3 residues: CASRYDRGRDEQFF. The CDR3 DNA reads as TGTGCCAGCAGATATGACAGGGGAAGGGACGAGCAGTTCTTC.

The CDR3 sequence: CASRRTSGPQETQYF. Here the CDR3 DNA reads TGTGCCAGCAGACGGACTAGCGGCCCCCAAGAGACCCAGTACTTC. The chain links TRBV2 to TRBJ2-5, with 10 bases aligning to TRBD2. V lost 6 bases, J lost 1 base, and 5 bases stayed unmatched. Germline CDR1 reads SNHLY; CDR2 reads FYNNEI. CDR3 size: 15 residues.

The chain has TRBV10-3 and TRBJ1-6; no clear D. Germline CDR1 reads ENHRY; CDR2 reads SYGVKD. This CDR3 contains 12 residues. V lost 11 bases and J lost 3, with 8 bases in between. The CDR3 reads CAVRSYNSPLHF. CDR3 sequence (DNA): TGTGCCGTCCGAAGCTATAATTCACCCCTCCACTTT.

This clonotype was detected a few times. This chain connects TRBV3-1 to TRBJ2-1, with D uncertain. Germline V lookup: CDR1 LGHDT, CDR2 YNNKEL (reference sequence). Trimming took off 3 bases at V and 7 bases at J, with 13 bases between the two ends. The CDR3 has 14 residues. This chain's CDR3 is CASSHVARVNEQFF. The CDR3 coding sequence is TGTGCCAGCAGCCATGTGGCCCGGGTAAATGAGCAGTTCTTC.

The chain has TRBV28 and TRBJ2-3; D is unresolved. Per the germline V gene, CDR1 is MDHEN and CDR2 is SYDVKM. V lost 5 bases to trimming and J lost 4 bases, with 7 bases between them. The CDR3 extends over 12 amino acids. The CDR3 sequence is CASSSTADTQYF. CDR3 nucleotide sequence: TGTGCCAGCAGTAGTACAGCAGATACGCAGTATTTT. The whole variable domain, filled in from reference TRBV28 and TRBJ2-3, reads DVKVTQSSRYLVKRTGEKVFLECVQDMDHENMFWYRQDPGLGLRLIYFSYDVKMKEKGDIPEGYSVSREKKERFSLILESASTNQTSMYLCASSSTADTQYFGPGTRLTVL.

The V call is TRBV7-9, the J call TRBJ2-1, with D hard to call. The CDR3 runs 16 residues. V was shortened by 3 bases and J by 2 bases, with 14 bases between the two germline ends. CDR1 SEHNR and CDR2 FQNEAQ come from the germline V gene (reference sequence). The DNA for the CDR3 is TGTGCCAGCAGCTTGTTCGGCCAGAACGCCTACAATGAGCAGTTCTTC. It translates to CASSLFGQNAYNEQFF. Looking up the rest from reference TRBV7-9 and TRBJ2-1 gives the full variable domain: DTGVSQNPRHKITKRGQNVTFRCDPISEHNRLYWYRQTLGQGPEFLTYFQNEAQLEKSRLLSDRFSAERPKGSFSTLEIQRTEQGDSAMYLCASSLFGQNAYNEQFFGPGTRLTVL.

This clonotype was detected ten times or more. The CDR3 DNA reads TGTGCCAGCAGTTCGGGGGCCCTGGGCGAAAAACTGTTTTTT. Translating it yields CASSSGALGEKLFF. The chain employs TRBV6-2 or TRBV6-3 and TRBJ1-4; D possibly corresponds to TRBD1 (6 bases). The length of the CDR3 is 14 residues. Trimming took 4 bases from V and 8 from J, leaving 14 bases between them. Germline assignment: CDR1 MNHEY and CDR2 SVGEGT.

The chain combines TRBV4-3 with TRBJ2-6, with D uncertain. V shed 0 bases and J shed 0 bases, with 6 bases lying between them. In germline, CDR1 is LGHNA, CDR2 YSLEER. This CDR3 has 16 residues. For the CDR3, the DNA is TGCGCCAGCAGCCAAGATCGATTCTCTGGGGCCAACGTCCTGACTTTC. Translation: CASSQDRFSGANVLTF.

V usage is TRBV4-1 and J usage is TRBJ1-1; possible D gene TRBD1, 5 bases. This CDR3 has 15 amino acids. Per the germline V gene, CDR1 is MGHRA and CDR2 is YSYEKL. V gave up 0 bases and J gave up 2 bases, with 10 bases separating them. CDR3 amino acids: CASSQEAGLNTEAFF. The CDR3 coding sequence is TGCGCCAGCAGCCAAGAAGCAGGGTTAAACACTGAAGCTTTCTTT.

This clonotype was seen ten or more times. CDR3 sequence (DNA): TGCAGTGCTTACCAAACACAGATTAAAAACATTCAGTACTTC. Amino acids: CSAYQTQIKNIQYF. This chain joins TRBV20-1 and TRBJ2-4; D unresolved. CDR1 and CDR2 from the germline V gene are DFQATT and SNEGSKA (reference sequence). V dropped 5 bases and J dropped 4 bases, with 15 bases sitting between them. This CDR3 contains 14 residues.

The sample holds many counts of this clonotype. The chain links TRBV7-9 to TRBJ2-1; 9 nucleotides agree with TRBD2. This CDR3 contains 15 residues. The ends lost 8 bases at V and 5 bases at J; junction bases unmatched: 10. Germline V gene lookup returns CDR1 SEHNR and CDR2 FQNEAQ (reference sequence). CDR3 in DNA: TGTGCCAGCTCAGGTAGCGGGAGACGGGACAATGAGCAGTTCTTC. It encodes CASSGSGRRDNEQFF. The whole variable domain, remainder taken from reference TRBV7-9 and TRBJ2-1, is DTGVSQNPRHKITKRGQNVTFRCDPISEHNRLYWYRQTLGQGPEFLTYFQNEAQLEKSRLLSDRFSAERPKGSFSTLEIQRTEQGDSAMYLCASSGSGRRDNEQFFGPGTRLTVL.

This sequence joins TRBV25-1 and TRBJ2-2, with D perhaps TRBD2 (5 bases). V dropped 5 bases and J dropped 7 bases, with 20 bases sitting between them. This CDR3 has 16 residues. CDR1 MGHDK and CDR2 SYGVNS come from the germline V gene. CDR3 residues: CASSLSADYAGGELFF. In DNA, the CDR3 is TGTGCCAGCAGTCTTTCTGCCGACTATGCCGGCGGGGAGCTGTTTTTT.